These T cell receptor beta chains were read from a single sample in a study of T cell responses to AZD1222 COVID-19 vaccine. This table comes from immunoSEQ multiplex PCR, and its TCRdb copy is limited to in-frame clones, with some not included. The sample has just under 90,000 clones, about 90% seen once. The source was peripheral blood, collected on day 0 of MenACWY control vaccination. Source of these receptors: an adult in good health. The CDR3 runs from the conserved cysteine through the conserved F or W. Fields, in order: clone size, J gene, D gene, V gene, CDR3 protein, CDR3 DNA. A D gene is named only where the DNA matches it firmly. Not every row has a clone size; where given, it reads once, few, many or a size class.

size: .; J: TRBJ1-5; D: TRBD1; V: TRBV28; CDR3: CASRETGTGLNQPQHF; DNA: TGTGCCAGCAGGGAAACCGGGACAGGGCTTAATCAGCCCCAGCATTTT
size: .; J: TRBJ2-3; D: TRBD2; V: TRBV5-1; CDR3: CASSLRGDTDTQYF; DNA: TGCGCCAGCAGCTTGCGGGGGGACACAGATACGCAGTATTTT
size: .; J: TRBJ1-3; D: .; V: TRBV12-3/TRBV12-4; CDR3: CASSRMRGNTIYF; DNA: TGTGCCAGCTCCCGCATGAGGGGAAACACCATATATTTT
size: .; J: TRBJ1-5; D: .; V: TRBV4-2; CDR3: CASSQDWGASNQPQHF; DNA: TGTGCCAGCAGCCAAGATTGGGGGGCCAGCAATCAGCCCCAGCATTTT
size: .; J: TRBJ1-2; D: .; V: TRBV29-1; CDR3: CSGRNGTAPSGYTF; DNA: TGCAGCGGGAGAAATGGTACAGCCCCAAGTGGCTACACCTTC
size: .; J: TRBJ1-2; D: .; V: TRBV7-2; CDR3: CASSLGAGVGYGYTF; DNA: TGTGCCAGCAGCTTAGGGGCAGGGGTAGGCTATGGCTACACCTTC
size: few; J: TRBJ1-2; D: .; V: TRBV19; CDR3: CASSTQGYPGYGYTF; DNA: TGTGCCAGTAGTACTCAAGGGTACCCGGGCTATGGCTACACCTTC
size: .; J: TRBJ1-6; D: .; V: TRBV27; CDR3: CASSLGGWTNSPLHF; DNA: TGTGCCAGCAGTTTAGGTGGCTGGACAAATTCACCCCTCCACTTT
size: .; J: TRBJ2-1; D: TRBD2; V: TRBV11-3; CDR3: CASSQTLTSGGDLYNEQFF; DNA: TGTGCCAGCAGCCAGACCCTGACTAGCGGGGGGGACCTCTACAATGAGCAGTTCTTC
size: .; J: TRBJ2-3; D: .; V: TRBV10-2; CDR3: CASLLTITDTQYF; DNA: TGCGCCAGCCTACTCACGATTACGGATACGCAGTATTTT
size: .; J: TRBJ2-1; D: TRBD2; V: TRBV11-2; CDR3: CASSLVSGGALAEQFF; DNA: TGTGCCAGCAGCTTAGTTAGCGGGGGGGCACTGGCTGAGCAGTTCTTC
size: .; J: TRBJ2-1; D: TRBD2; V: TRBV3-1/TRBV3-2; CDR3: CASSQVLAGGEQFF; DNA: TGTGCCAGCAGCCAAGTACTAGCGGGGGGTGAGCAGTTCTTC
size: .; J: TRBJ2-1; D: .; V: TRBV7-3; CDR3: CASSLGISYNEQFF; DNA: TGTGCCAGCAGCTTAGGGATTTCCTACAATGAGCAGTTCTTC
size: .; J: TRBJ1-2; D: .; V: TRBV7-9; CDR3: CASSLGSGNYGYTF; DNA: TGTGCCAGCAGCTTAGGTTCGGGGAACTATGGCTACACCTTC
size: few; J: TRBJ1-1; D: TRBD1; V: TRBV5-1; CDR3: CASRIGQAGSEAFF; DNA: TGCGCCAGCAGGATCGGACAGGCTGGATCTGAAGCTTTCTTT
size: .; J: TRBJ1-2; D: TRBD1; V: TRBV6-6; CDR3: CASRTGTGGLYGYTF; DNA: TGTGCCAGCAGGACCGGGACAGGGGGACTCTATGGCTACACCTTC
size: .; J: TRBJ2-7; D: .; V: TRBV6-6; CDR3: CASSYSGPTYEQYF; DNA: TGTGCCAGCAGTTACTCGGGACCCACCTACGAGCAGTACTTC
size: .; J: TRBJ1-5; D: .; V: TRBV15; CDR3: CATSRDRGGQPQHF; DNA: TGTGCCACCAGCAGAGACAGAGGGGGTCAGCCCCAGCATTTT
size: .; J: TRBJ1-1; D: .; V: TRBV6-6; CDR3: CASSSYRTEAFF; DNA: TGTGCCAGCAGTTCCTACAGGACTGAAGCTTTCTTT
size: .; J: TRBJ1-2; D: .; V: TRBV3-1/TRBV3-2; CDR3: CASSQERGTGYTF; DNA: TGTGCCAGCAGCCAAGAACGGGGCACTGGCTACACCTTC
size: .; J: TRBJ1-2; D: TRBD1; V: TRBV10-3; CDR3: CAISETDRVYGYTF; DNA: TGTGCCATCAGTGAGACCGACAGGGTCTATGGCTACACCTTC
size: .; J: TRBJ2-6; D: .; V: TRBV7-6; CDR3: CASSLRPEQGSGANVLTF; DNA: TGTGCCAGCAGCTTACGGCCGGAACAGGGCTCTGGGGCCAACGTCCTGACTTTC
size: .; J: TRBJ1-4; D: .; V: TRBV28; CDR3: CASSRSGATNEKLFF; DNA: TGTGCCAGCAGTAGGAGCGGGGCAACTAATGAAAAACTGTTTTTT
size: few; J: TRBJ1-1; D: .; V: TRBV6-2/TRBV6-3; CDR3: CASSYATVENTEAFF; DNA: TGTGCCAGCAGTTACGCGACAGTGGAGAACACTGAAGCTTTCTTT
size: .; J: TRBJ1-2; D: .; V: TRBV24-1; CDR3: CATSDQGGNYGYTF; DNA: TGTGCCACCAGTGATCAAGGAGGGAACTATGGCTACACCTTC
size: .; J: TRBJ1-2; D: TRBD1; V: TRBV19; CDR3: CASSTGTGFWYGYTF; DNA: TGTGCCAGTAGTACCGGGACAGGGTTTTGGTATGGCTACACCTTC
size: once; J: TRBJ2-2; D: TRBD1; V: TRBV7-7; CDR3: CASGTGGPNTGELFF; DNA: TGTGCCAGCGGGACAGGGGGCCCGAACACCGGGGAGCTGTTTTTT
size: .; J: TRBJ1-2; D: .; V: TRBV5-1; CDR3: CASSLEGINYGYTF; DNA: TGCGCCAGCAGCTTGGAGGGCATTAACTATGGCTACACCTTC
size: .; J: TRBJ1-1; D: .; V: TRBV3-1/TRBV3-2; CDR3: CASSPPRQNTEAFF; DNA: TGTGCCAGCAGCCCCCCTCGGCAGAACACTGAAGCTTTCTTT
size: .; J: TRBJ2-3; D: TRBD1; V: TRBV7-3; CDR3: CASSRQGSTDTQYF; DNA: TGTGCCAGCAGCCGACAGGGCAGCACAGATACGCAGTATTTT
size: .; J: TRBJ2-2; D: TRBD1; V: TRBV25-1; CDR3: CASSRTGFTGELFF; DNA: TGTGCCAGCAGTCGGACAGGTTTCACCGGGGAGCTGTTTTTT
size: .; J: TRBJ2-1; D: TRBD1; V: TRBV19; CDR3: CASGQGSSYNEQFF; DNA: TGTGCCAGTGGACAGGGGAGCTCCTACAATGAGCAGTTCTTC
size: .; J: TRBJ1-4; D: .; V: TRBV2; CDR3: CASRDSPNEKLFF; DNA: TGTGCCAGCAGGGACAGTCCCAATGAAAAACTGTTTTTT